This T cell receptor (beta chain) stems from a study of CD8 T cells in ankylosing spondylitis (dated by TCRdb to the late 2010s). Study-wide context: The study set out to find disease-linked TCR variants by profiling T cell receptor beta repertoires in ankylosing spondylitis patients and healthy donors. The full study cohort comprised 20 to 30 ankylosing spondylitis patients and roughly 110 healthy donors. Samples of peripheral blood were taken, and for ankylosing spondylitis patients, synovial fluid was collected as well. What the authors observed across the whole study: A TCR beta motif of about 8 highly homologous amino acid variants appeared characteristic of blood from ankylosing spondylitis patients. The disease-linked clones had a CD8+ phenotype and were found at relatively low frequencies in peripheral blood. Significant enrichment of the disease-linked clones was reported in matched synovial fluid samples from ankylosing spondylitis patients. Some TCR beta motif variants had previously been reported in synovial fluid and blood of reactive arthritis patients, which suggested common disease-initiation mechanisms.

V has 5 bases trimmed and J has 7 bases trimmed; junction bases matching no gene number 11. Counted from cysteine to phenylalanine, this CDR3 has 15 amino acids. Only the CDR3 part of the read is kept: 45 bases, read in frame from the first base. CDR1 and CDR2, looked up from the germline V gene, are SGHTA and FQGTGA. About this clonotype itself: The clone's antigen remains unknown. No per-base quality is available; no much larger clone lies one base away.

TCRdb lists the instrument as Illumina HiSeq 2500. TCR beta libraries were prepared by quantitative 5'-RACE with molecular barcodes. In the paper's pipeline: To identify disease-linked TCR variants, a new computational method was used, one built on a probabilistic model of VDJ rearrangement. TCRdb reanalyzed the raw reads on its own, using fastp at Q25 for trimming and MiXCR for clone calling, and kept in-frame beta chains. Every entry covers one CDR3 protein and lists the most common genes and DNA from its rows. TCRdb, not the original authors, processed these V and J calls. The sample has some 840,000 distinct CDR3 sequences on record, 12% of them singletons. The ten top clones hold about 0.49% of the sample.

This receptor chain uses TRBV7-3 and TRBJ2-1, with 7 bases matching TRBD1. The receptor's source is a male donor with ankylosing spondylitis. Sequenced input: blood, either unsorted or a sorted T cell fraction (not recorded which). CDR3 loop: CASSHGTAVGNEQFF. The DNA sequence follows: TGTGCCAGCAGCCACGGGACAGCCGTGGGGAATGAGCAGTTCTTC.